The rows below give T cell receptor beta chains drawn from one sample of a study of blood T cells in healthy people across ages. TCRdb ran MiXCR on the 5' RACE reads and lists one entry per CDR3 protein. The table has around 1.5 million distinct CDR3 sequences, around 59% seen once. The sequencing input was blood. The receptors shown here come from a man younger than 35 in good health. CDR3s include the opening cysteine and the closing phenylalanine or tryptophan. A D gene is named only where the DNA matches it firmly. A row's size may be missing; if present it is once, few, many or a size class.

D gene	J gene	V gene	clone size	CDR3 DNA	CDR3 protein
.	TRBJ2-2	TRBV20-1	.	TGCAGTGCTAGGGGGGGTTTCGGGGAGCTGTTTTTT	CSARGGFGELFF
TRBD1	TRBJ1-1	TRBV7-2	.	TGTGCCAGCAGCTTGGACGGGACAGCCTCGAACACTGAAGCTTTCTTT	CASSLDGTASNTEAFF
TRBD2	TRBJ2-1	TRBV6-4	few	TGTGCCAGCAGTTTACGACTTGGGGCTAGCGGGGACTACAATGAGCAGTTCTTC	CASSLRLGASGDYNEQFF
TRBD2	TRBJ2-7	TRBV20-1	few	TGCAGTGCTACTAGCGGGGAGTCCTACGAGCAGTACTTC	CSATSGESYEQYF
TRBD2	TRBJ2-5	TRBV10-3	.	TGTGCCATCAGTGTCCTAGCGGGGAGTCAGACCCAGTACTTC	CAISVLAGSQTQYF
TRBD2	TRBJ2-2	TRBV29-1	once	TGCAGCGTTGAACCGGGGGAGGGAAGCGACGGGGAGCTGTTTTTT	CSVEPGEGSDGELFF
.	TRBJ1-2	TRBV27	.	TGTGCCAGCAGTTTAAAATACAAGGGGGGCTACACCTTC	CASSLKYKGGYTF
TRBD1	TRBJ2-6	TRBV4-2	.	TGTGCCAGCAGCACAGGGGGCCCTGGGGCCAACGTCCTGACTTTC	CASSTGGPGANVLTF
.	TRBJ2-1	TRBV7-2	.	TGTGCCAGCAGCTCCCCCGGGCGGGGCTCCTACAATGAGCAGTTCTTC	CASSSPGRGSYNEQFF
.	TRBJ1-1	TRBV27	.	TGTGCCAGCAGAAAAGCCGGGGCGCCGAACACTGAAGCTTTCTTT	CASRKAGAPNTEAFF
.	TRBJ1-1	TRBV6-5	.	TGTGCCAGCAGTTACTTGGAGGGGGGGGAAGTTTTCTTT	CASSYLEGGEVFF
TRBD2	TRBJ2-7	TRBV6-5	.	TGTGCCAGCAGTGACTCCGGGACTAGCGAGGTGCAGTACTTC	CASSDSGTSEVQYF
TRBD2	TRBJ2-3	TRBV6-1	.	TGTGCCAGCAGTGACCAACTGCTAGCGGGAGATCCGTATTTT	CASSDQLLAGDPYF
.	TRBJ2-7	TRBV20-1	.	TGCAGTGCTCCCTACAGTGGCTCCTACGAGCAGTACTTC	CSAPYSGSYEQYF
.	TRBJ2-7	TRBV29-1	few	TGCAGCGTCGTACTTCCGGGGACGAGTGGTTACGAGCAGTACTTC	CSVVLPGTSGYEQYF
.	TRBJ2-4	TRBV5-1	.	TGCACCAGCAGCTTGGAGGAGACAAGAAACATTCAGTACTTC	CTSSLEETRNIQYF
.	TRBJ2-1	TRBV7-9	.	TGTGCCAGCATGGCCTTTACTAATGGGCAGTTCTTC	CASMAFTNGQFF
TRBD1	TRBJ1-1	TRBV10-1	.	TGCGCCAGCAGGGATGCACAGGGGGCCGCTGAAGCTTTCTTT	CASRDAQGAAEAFF
.	TRBJ2-3	TRBV7-9	many	TGTGCCAGCAGCTGGACAGATAAAGATACGCAGTATTTT	CASSWTDKDTQYF
TRBD2	TRBJ2-1	TRBV18	few	TGTGCCAGCTCACCGCTAGCGGGATCAGAGGGCAATGAGCAGTTCTTC	CASSPLAGSEGNEQFF
.	TRBJ1-2	TRBV20-1	.	TGCAGTGCTAGAGATCTGGAGGCAAGTGGCTACACCTTC	CSARDLEASGYTF
TRBD2	TRBJ2-5	TRBV4-2	.	TGTGCCAGCAGCCGCGGGACTACCTTGTACGGGCAGTACTTC	CASSRGTTLYGQYF
.	TRBJ1-6	TRBV14	.	TGTGCCAGCAGCCAACTGGGACATCTTAGTTCACCCCTCCACTTT	CASSQLGHLSSPLHF
.	TRBJ2-5	TRBV27	.	TGTGCCAGCAGACTTCGGGATCGAGAGACCCAGTACTTC	CASRLRDRETQYF
.	TRBJ2-1	TRBV14	.	TGTGCCACCGCCTCCGGACGGTACAATGAGCAGTTCTTC	CATASGRYNEQFF
.	TRBJ2-7	TRBV5-1	.	TGCGCCAGCAAAGGGTCCCCCGTAAGCGCTAGCTCCTACAATGAGCAGTACTTC	CASKGSPVSASSYNEQYF
.	TRBJ1-1	TRBV6-1	.	TGTGCCAGCAGTCCCCGGGAACAGACTGAAGCTTTCTTT	CASSPREQTEAFF
TRBD1	TRBJ2-2	TRBV10-3	.	TGTGCCATCAGTGAGTTAGACAGGGGATACACCGGGGAGCTGTTTTTT	CAISELDRGYTGELFF
.	TRBJ1-4	TRBV28	.	TGTGCCAGCAGCCGCGAGTGGGGGCTCGCTAATGAAAAACTGTTTTTT	CASSREWGLANEKLFF
TRBD1	TRBJ1-2	TRBV28	.	TGTGCCAGCAGAACCGGGACAGTTTATGGCTACACCTTC	CASRTGTVYGYTF
.	TRBJ2-3	TRBV29-1	few	TGCAGCCTGAGTCTCCCGGGACATAGCACAGATACGCAGTATTTT	CSLSLPGHSTDTQYF
.	TRBJ2-3	TRBV20-1	once	TGCAGTGCTAGAGATCCCCTACGCACAGGTACGCAGTATTTT	CSARDPLRTGTQYF
.	TRBJ2-5	TRBV7-9	.	TGTGCCAGCAGACTCCAGGGAGCGCAGTACTTC	CASRLQGAQYF
TRBD1	TRBJ2-7	TRBV20-1	few	TGCAGTGCTGGGGACAGACTACGATTCTACGAGCAGTACTTC	CSAGDRLRFYEQYF
.	TRBJ2-7	TRBV7-2	.	TGTGCCAGCAGCTTAGTTTCGGTAAACCCCTACGAGCAGTACTTC	CASSLVSVNPYEQYF
.	TRBJ2-5	TRBV28	.	TGTGCCAGCAGTAGAGGGAACCTTGGGGAGACCCAGTACTTC	CASSRGNLGETQYF
TRBD1	TRBJ2-1	TRBV7-6	.	TGTGCCAGCAGCGCTACTTTAGGGACAGGGTCCTACAATGAGCAGTTCTTC	CASSATLGTGSYNEQFF
TRBD1	TRBJ1-4	TRBV30	.	TGTGCCTGGAGGGAGGACAGGGATGAAAAACTGTTTTTT	CAWREDRDEKLFF
TRBD1	TRBJ1-2	TRBV6-1	.	TGTGCCAGCAGTGAAGAGGGGCAGGGGGCTTTTGGCTATGGCTACACCTTC	CASSEEGQGAFGYGYTF
.	TRBJ2-5	TRBV12-3/TRBV12-4	.	TGTGCCAGCAGAACTGACAGCCAGGTTCTAGAGACCCAGTACTTC	CASRTDSQVLETQYF
.	TRBJ2-5	TRBV5-6	few	TGTGCCAGCAGCTACAGGGTGTCGTACCAAGAGACCCAGTACTTC	CASSYRVSYQETQYF
TRBD2	TRBJ2-1	TRBV4-3	once	TGCGCCAGCAGCCCTACTAGCGGGGGGGCGCCCTACAATGAGCAGTTCTTC	CASSPTSGGAPYNEQFF
.	TRBJ2-3	TRBV7-2	once	TGTGCCAGCACCTTGGAGGGGGGGCGGCATGCTACGCAGTATTTT	CASTLEGGRHATQYF
TRBD2	TRBJ2-7	TRBV2	once	TGTGCCATCAACCCTGGACTAGCGGGACCCTACGAGCAGTACTTC	CAINPGLAGPYEQYF
.	TRBJ1-1	TRBV5-1	many	TGCGCCAGCAGCCCCGGGAGGACTGAAGCTTTCTTT	CASSPGRTEAFF
.	TRBJ2-7	TRBV28	.	TGTGCCAGCGAAGAGCTAGGCTCCTACGAGCAGTACTTC	CASEELGSYEQYF
.	TRBJ2-5	TRBV15	.	TGTGCCACCAAAATAGGGCCCAACAGAGAGACCCAGTACTTC	CATKIGPNRETQYF
.	TRBJ2-5	TRBV29-1	.	TGCAGCGTTGAAGGGGGAGAACCTTACCAAGAGACCCAGTACTTC	CSVEGGEPYQETQYF
TRBD2	TRBJ2-1	TRBV30	.	TGTGCCTGGAGTGTTGGGAGGGATGGGAATGAGCAGTTCTTC	CAWSVGRDGNEQFF
.	TRBJ2-7	TRBV25-1	few	TGTGCCAGCAGTGAATGGAGGGGGCCGTACGAGCAGTACTTC	CASSEWRGPYEQYF
.	TRBJ2-3	TRBV4-2	few	TGTGCCAGCAGCCAGGACGGGAGCACAGATACGCAGTATTTT	CASSQDGSTDTQYF